The 18 T cell receptor beta chains below come from one sample, sequenced in a study of shared clonotypes between healthy human individuals. The table came from immunoSEQ multiplex PCR; TCRdb's copy has only in-frame clones and leaves some out. The data show approximately 400,000 clones, 90% to 97% seen once. The sequenced sample consisted of memory CD8+ T cells sorted from blood. As to subset: CD45RO+ cells pooled with CCR7-negative TemRA cells. The receptor set was obtained from a man aged 30 to 45 in good health.

This clone was detected only a few times. The same CDR3 also results from other DNA sequences found in this sample. The chain recombines TRBV7-2 with TRBJ1-1; the D gene is possibly TRBD1 (6 bases). The germline V gene encodes CDR1 SGHTA and CDR2 FQGNSA. The CDR3 loop spans 13 amino acids. Trimming pared 3 bases from V and 1 base from J, leaving 6 bases between. CDR3 amino acids: CASSLGQNTEAFF. CDR3 in DNA: TGTGCCAGCAGCTTGGGACAGAACACTGAAGCTTTCTTT.

V and J are TRBV11-1 and TRBJ2-5; 9 nucleotides line up with TRBD2. V lost 6 bases and J lost 5; bases outside the gene matches: 7. The V gene's germline CDR1 is SGHAT and CDR2 FQDESV (reference sequence). The CDR3 has 14 amino acids. The CDR3 bases are TGTGCCAGCAGGTCTAGCGGGAAGGCGGAGACCCAGTACTTC. Its protein product is CASRSSGKAETQYF.

About this clone: At the DNA level, this CDR3 is encoded by other sequences in the same sample as well. The chain uses TRBV10-3 and TRBJ1-3; D possibly corresponds to TRBD1 (6 bases). The CDR3 spans 14 residues. Trimming took 0 bases from V and 4 from J, leaving 7 bases between them. Germline CDR1 and CDR2: ENHRY and SYGVKD. For the CDR3, the DNA is TGTGCCATCAGTGAGTCCGGGGGCGGAAACACCATATATTTT. It codes for CAISESGGGNTIYF.

This chain joins TRBV25-1 and TRBJ1-1; tentatively, D is TRBD1 (5 bases). This CDR3 spans 14 amino acids. Germline lookup yields CDR1 MGHDK and CDR2 SYGVNS. Trimming took off 3 bases at V and 1 base at J, with 9 bases between the two ends. In nucleotides, the CDR3 is TGTGCCAGCAGTGATCACACAGGGAACACTGAAGCTTTCTTT. Amino acids: CASSDHTGNTEAFF.

V is TRBV9 and J is TRBJ2-7, with D possibly TRBD2 on 6 matching bases. CDR1 SGDLS and CDR2 YYNGEE come from the germline V gene. V was pared by 2 bases and J by 0 bases, with 12 bases between. This CDR3 spans 15 amino acids. For the CDR3, the DNA is TGTGCCAGCAGCGTTTCAGCGGGCACCTCCTACGAGCAGTACTTC. This sequence encodes CASSVSAGTSYEQYF.

The chain is built from TRBV2 and TRBJ2-5; D remains unclear. There are 14 residues in the CDR3. The V end was cut by 0 bases, the J end by 1 base, with 6 bases between. CDR1 and CDR2 from the germline V gene are SNHLY and FYNNEI. The CDR3 sequence is CASSEADVQETQYF. The CDR3 DNA sequence: TGTGCCAGCAGTGAAGCGGACGTCCAAGAGACCCAGTACTTC.

Turning to this clone: Other DNA sequences in this specimen translate into the identical CDR3. The chain is built from TRBV4-1 and TRBJ2-3, with 9 bases lining up with TRBD2. J gave up 0 bases and V 1 base, and 2 bases lay outside the gene matches. Germline CDR1 MGHRA, CDR2 YSYEKL. The CDR3 sequence is 16 residues long. This CDR3 is CASSQVAGASTDTQYF. The CDR3 DNA follows: TGCGCCAGCAGCCAAGTAGCGGGAGCTAGCACAGATACGCAGTATTTT.

This sequence joins TRBV15 and TRBJ1-3; D may be TRBD1 (5 bases). The V end lost 0 bases, the J end lost 1 base, and 13 bases lay between the germline ends. The CDR3 has 17 residues. Germline-derived CDR1 and CDR2 are LNHNV and YYDKDF (reference sequence). The CDR3 loop is CATSRDQGGASGNTIYF. CDR3 DNA: TGTGCCACCAGCAGAGATCAAGGCGGGGCTTCTGGAAACACCATATATTTT.

The gene calls are TRBV27 and TRBJ1-4; D gene unclear. The CDR3 is made up of 15 amino acids. CDR1 MNHEY and CDR2 SMNVEV come from the germline V gene (reference sequence). V lost 6 bases, J lost 3 bases, and 14 bases lay in between. The CDR3 region is CASSLISGSNEKLFF. DNA for the CDR3: TGTGCCAGCAGCTTAATCTCGGGATCTAATGAAAAACTGTTTTTT.

This clone showed up just a few times. V usage is TRBV5-1 and J usage is TRBJ2-7; weak D call: TRBD2 (7 bases). CDR3 length equals 14 residues. V dropped 8 bases and J dropped 7 bases, with 22 bases sitting between them. CDR1 SGHRS and CDR2 YFSETQ come from the germline V gene. CDR3 protein: CASQRGGASQEQYF. CDR3 nucleotide sequence: TGCGCCAGTCAAAGGGGGGGGGCCTCCCAAGAGCAGTACTTC.

The rearrangement uses TRBV7-9 and TRBJ1-4; 10 bases align to TRBD1. Germline CDR1 SEHNR, CDR2 FQNEAQ (reference sequence). Trimming removed 5 bases from V and 9 bases from J; junction bases left unmatched: 9. The CDR3 consists of 15 residues. CDR3 sequence reads: CASSPRDRGGKKLFF. CDR3 nucleotides: TGTGCCAGCAGCCCCCGGGACAGGGGAGGCAAAAAACTGTTTTTT. Full variable domain (rest looked up from reference TRBV7-9 and TRBJ1-4): DTGVSQNPRHKITKRGQNVTFRCDPISEHNRLYWYRQTLGQGPEFLTYFQNEAQLEKSRLLSDRFSAERPKGSFSTLEIQRTEQGDSAMYLCASSPRDRGGKKLFFGSGTQLSVL.

This chain joins TRBV1 and TRBJ1-3. TRBV1 is tagged as a pseudogene. The CDR3 length is 16 residues. Here the CDR3 DNA reads TGCACCAGCAGCTCACAAACCGGTGGCTCTGGAAACACCATATATTTT. Amino acid sequence: CTSSSQTGGSGNTIYF.

The chain employs TRBV30 and TRBJ1-3; D gene ambiguous. The germline V and J ends were trimmed by 0 bases and 4 bases, with 4 bases remaining between them. In germline, CDR1 is GTSNPN, CDR2 SVGIG (reference sequence). This CDR3 is 12 amino acids long. The CDR3 here is CAWSVLGNTIYF. The CDR3 coding sequence is TGTGCCTGGAGTGTCTTGGGAAACACCATATATTTT.

To note about this clone: The same CDR3 is also encoded by other DNA sequences in this sample. V gene TRBV15 combines with J gene TRBJ2-3, with 11 bases aligning to TRBD2. Germline V CDR1 and CDR2: LNHNV, YYDKDF (reference sequence). V shed 1 base and J 3 bases; nucleotides not matched to a gene: 0. This CDR3 comprises 15 residues. In DNA form, the CDR3 reads TGTGCCACCAGCAGAGGGACTAGCGGGACAGATACGCAGTATTTT. This codes for CATSRGTSGTDTQYF.

The chain employs TRBV7-6 and TRBJ2-5; TRBD2 matches at 14 bases. The CDR3 is 16 residues long. V lost 3 bases to trimming and J lost 2 bases; unmatched junction nucleotides: 2. CDR1 and CDR2 from the germline V gene are SGHVS and FNYEAQ. Here the CDR3 DNA reads TGTGCCAGCAGCTTGGGACTAGCGGGAGCTCAAGAGACCCAGTACTTC. Translating gives CASSLGLAGAQETQYF.

This clone was observed a single time. V and J are TRBV5-1 and TRBJ1-3; 7 bases are a match to TRBD1. The CDR3 spans 14 residues. The germline V gene encodes CDR1 SGHRS and CDR2 YFSETQ. The junction had 4 bases not matched to a gene; V was cut back by 4 bases and J by 3 bases. CDR3 nucleotides: TGCGCCAGCAGCCGCGGGACAGTTGGAAACACCATATATTTT. It yields the protein CASSRGTVGNTIYF.

The chain joins TRBV5-1 to TRBJ2-7, with 9 bases matching TRBD1. V trimming: 0 bases; J trimming: 7 bases; junction bases outside the gene matches: 8. The CDR3 runs 15 residues. The germline V gene encodes CDR1 SGHRS and CDR2 YFSETQ. The CDR3 protein is CASSLDRPGTGEQYF. CDR3 DNA sequence: TGCGCCAGCAGCTTGGATCGGCCCGGGACAGGGGAGCAGTACTTC.

V gene TRBV19 combines with J gene TRBJ2-4, with 13 bases that match TRBD2. The length of the CDR3 is 14 residues. Germline CDR1 reads LNHDA; CDR2 reads SQIVND (reference sequence). J was trimmed by 3 bases and V by 9 bases; bases with no gene match: 2. The CDR3 sequence: CASGLAGVKNIQYF. CDR3 DNA: TGTGCCAGCGGACTAGCGGGAGTCAAAAACATTCAGTACTTC.